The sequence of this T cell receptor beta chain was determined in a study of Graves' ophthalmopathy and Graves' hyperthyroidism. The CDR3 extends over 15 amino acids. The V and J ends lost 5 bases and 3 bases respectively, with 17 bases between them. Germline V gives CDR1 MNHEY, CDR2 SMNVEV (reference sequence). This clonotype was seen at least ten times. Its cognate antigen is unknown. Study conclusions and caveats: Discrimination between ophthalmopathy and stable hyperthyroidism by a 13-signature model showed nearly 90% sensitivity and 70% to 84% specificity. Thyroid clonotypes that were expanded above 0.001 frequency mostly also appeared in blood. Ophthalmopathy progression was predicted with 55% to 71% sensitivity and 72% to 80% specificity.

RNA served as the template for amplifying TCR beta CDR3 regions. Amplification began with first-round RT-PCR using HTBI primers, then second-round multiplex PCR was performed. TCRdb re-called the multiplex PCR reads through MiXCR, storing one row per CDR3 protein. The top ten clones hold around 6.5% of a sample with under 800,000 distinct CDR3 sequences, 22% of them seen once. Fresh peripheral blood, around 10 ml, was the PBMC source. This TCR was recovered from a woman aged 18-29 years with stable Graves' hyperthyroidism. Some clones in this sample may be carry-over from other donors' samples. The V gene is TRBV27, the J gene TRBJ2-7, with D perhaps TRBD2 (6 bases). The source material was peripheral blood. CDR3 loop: CASSQPGLKIYEQYF. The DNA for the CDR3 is TGTGCCAGCAGTCAACCGGGACTCAAAATCTACGAGCAGTACTTC.